These 10 T cell receptor beta chains originate from one sample sequenced in a study of T cell responses to AZD1222 COVID-19 vaccine. TCRdb's copy holds only in-frame clones and misses some; the assay was immunoSEQ multiplex PCR. In the table there are around 150,000 clones, around 95% of which are singletons. This material consisted of peripheral blood, taken on day 0 of AZD1222 vaccination. All receptors come from an adult in good health.

The genes are TRBV6-5 and TRBJ2-3; D is possibly TRBD1 (6 bases). The germline CDR1 and CDR2 sequences are MNHEY and SVGAGI. V lost 6 bases to trimming and J lost 4 bases, with 17 bases between them. This CDR3 has 15 amino acids. CDR3 region: CASSNTRGSADTQYF. The CDR3 DNA reads TGTGCCAGCAGCAACACTAGGGGGAGCGCAGATACGCAGTATTTT.

The gene calls are TRBV18 and TRBJ2-1; 11 nucleotides agree with TRBD2. The V and J ends lost 4 bases and 5 bases, in that order; junction bases with no gene match: 10. Germline V gives CDR1 KGHSH, CDR2 LQKENI. CDR3 length: 17 residues. CDR3 sequence reads: CASSRLASGGLNNEQFF. The CDR3 bases are TGTGCCAGCTCACGGCTTGCTAGCGGGGGGTTAAACAATGAGCAGTTCTTC.

The rearrangement joins TRBV10-3 to TRBJ2-1, with D hard to call. V was pared by 7 bases and J by 3 bases, with 13 bases between. Germline CDR1 and CDR2: ENHRY and SYGVKD. The CDR3 has 14 residues. This CDR3 is CAITLSLLYNEQFF. In nucleotides, the CDR3 is TGTGCCATCACCCTATCGCTTCTCTACAATGAGCAGTTCTTC.

V is TRBV14 and J is TRBJ2-3; D may be TRBD1 (5 bases). Trimming shortened V by 3 bases and J by 13 bases, and 11 bases separated the two germline ends. Per germline, CDR1 SGHDN and CDR2 FVKESK. The CDR3 length is 11 residues. In nucleotides, the CDR3 is TGTGCCAGCAGCCAGGGGCGGTGGGAGTATTTT. Translating it yields CASSQGRWEYF.

The V and J genes are TRBV12-3 or TRBV12-4 and TRBJ1-2; perhaps TRBD1 as D (5 bases). The CDR3 sequence is 13 residues long. Trimming pared 7 bases from V and 3 bases from J, leaving 12 bases between. This CDR3 reads CASIMGGDYGYTF. CDR3 coding DNA: TGTGCCAGCATCATGGGGGGGGACTATGGCTACACCTTC.

J is TRBJ2-1 and V is TRBV11-3, with TRBD2 matching 15 bases. V was pared by 5 bases and J by 4 bases, with 3 bases of the junction left unmatched. The CDR3 is 16 amino acids. CDR1 SGHNT and CDR2 YENEEA come from the germline V gene. Written as DNA, the CDR3 is TGTGCCAGCAGCCCCGGGACTAGCGGGGGGTACAATGAGCAGTTCTTC. Residues: CASSPGTSGGYNEQFF.

The chain joins TRBV27 to TRBJ2-3; D perhaps matches TRBD2 (6 bases). V lost 2 bases to trimming and J lost 6 bases, with 15 bases between them. The V gene's germline CDR1 is MNHEY and CDR2 SMNVEV (reference sequence). This CDR3 spans 15 amino acids. The CDR3 DNA reads as TGTGCCAGCAGTTTAATGGGGAGGCAAGGGGATACGCAGTATTTT. Amino acid sequence: CASSLMGRQGDTQYF.

The rearrangement uses TRBV15 and TRBJ1-2, with D perhaps TRBD1 (5 bases). CDR1 and CDR2 (germline): LNHNV, YYDKDF (reference sequence). The CDR3 runs 18 residues. The germline V and J ends were trimmed by 0 bases and 0 bases, with 17 bases remaining between them. The CDR3: CATSRDSGGRAANYGYTF. The CDR3 nucleotides read TGTGCCACCAGCAGAGATAGCGGGGGACGGGCGGCTAACTATGGCTACACCTTC.

This chain connects TRBV3-1 (or the pseudogene TRBV3-2) to TRBJ1-2; D ambiguous. Trimming left V 4 bases short and J 5 bases short, with 20 bases between. In germline, CDR1 is LGHDT, CDR2 YNNKEL (reference sequence). CDR3 length: 16 amino acids. CDR3 protein: CASSPFSPAATYGYTF. The CDR3 DNA reads as TGTGCCAGCAGCCCCTTCTCTCCCGCAGCCACATATGGCTACACCTTC.

The CDR3 DNA reads as TGTGCCAGCAGTTACTCTACAATTTCGGTCCTCCACTTT. This gives the protein CASSYSTISVLHF. V gene TRBV6-5 combines with J gene TRBJ1-6, with unresolved D. V shed 0 bases and J shed 15 bases, with 12 bases lying between them. The CDR3 is made up of 13 amino acids. CDR1 is MNHEY, CDR2 SVGAGI, per germline.